The 25 T cell receptor beta chains below come from one sample, sequenced in a study of vaccination and CD4 T cells after COVID-19 (dated by TCRdb to between 2020 and 2023). To prepare the library, PCR was applied. TCRdb records Illumina iSeq 100 as the sequencer. DNA from cultured CD4+ T cells underwent TCR sequencing with the Oncomine TCR Beta short-read assay at the Johns Hopkins FTIC core. TCRdb reanalyzed the raw reads on its own, using fastp at Q25 for trimming and MiXCR for clone calling, and kept in-frame beta chains. Rows with a matching CDR3 protein are joined into one entry that keeps the most common DNA and genes. Across this sample there are around 13,000 distinct CDR3 sequences, with roughly 60% seen only once. The biggest ten clones account for roughly 13% of the sample. In light of the paper, this sample's treatment or condition label describes: roughly 11-day PBMC culture with coronavirus spike peptide pools or control peptides (ViraFEST assay).

The antigens of these receptors remain unknown. Sequencing was done on a sample of CD4+ T cells from blood, cultured in vitro. The receptor set was obtained from a human donor who had recovered from COVID-19.

This clonotype has a handful of counts. V usage is TRBV20-1 and J usage is TRBJ1-6, with D hard to call. CDR3 size: 14 residues. V was trimmed by 6 bases and J by 5 bases, leaving 14 bases between them. Germline loops: CDR1 DFQATT, CDR2 SNEGSKA (reference sequence). The CDR3 DNA is TGCAGTGCGTCGGCCCAGAGTAATAATTCACCCCTCCACTTT. It codes for CSASAQSNNSPLHF.

The V call is TRBV20-1, the J call TRBJ2-7, with D perhaps TRBD1 or TRBD2 (6 bases each). Germline-derived CDR1 and CDR2 are DFQATT and SNEGSKA (reference sequence). V was trimmed by 2 bases and J by 5 bases, leaving 16 bases between them. The CDR3 has 14 amino acids. The DNA of the CDR3 is TGCAGTGCTAGAAGGGGGGCACCCCCCCACGAGCAGTACTTC. Protein product: CSARRGAPPHEQYF.

The chain carries TRBV21-1 and TRBJ2-1; the D call TRBD1 from the table was never checked on the DNA. TRBV21-1 is a documented pseudogene. The CDR3 runs 15 residues. The CDR3 loop is CASSRRPLSHNEQFF. The CDR3 DNA reads as TGTGCCAGCAGCCGAAGGCCCCTATCCCACAATGAGCAGTTCTTC.

This chain uses TRBV2 with TRBJ1-1; weak D call: TRBD1 (5 bases). Germline CDR1 is SNHLY and CDR2 is FYNNEI. V was cut by 6 bases and J by 1 base, with 21 bases left in between. The CDR3 runs to 17 residues. The CDR3 protein is CASSPSWGRYENTEAFF. The CDR3 DNA is TGTGCCAGCAGCCCAAGCTGGGGGAGGTATGAGAACACTGAAGCTTTCTTT.

The chain employs TRBV25-1 and TRBJ1-6, with D maybe TRBD1 (6 bases). The V end lost 4 bases, the J end lost 8 bases, and 15 bases lay between the germline ends. This CDR3 spans 15 amino acids. Germline CDR1 MGHDK, CDR2 SYGVNS. The CDR3 DNA reads TGTGCCAGCAGTGGATTACAGGGCCCCGATTCACCCCTCCACTTT. Translating it yields CASSGLQGPDSPLHF.

V is TRBV10-3 and J is TRBJ2-3, with TRBD1 matching 8 bases. The CDR3 totals 14 residues. CDR1 and CDR2 (germline): ENHRY, SYGVKD. V trimming: 2 bases; J trimming: 4 bases; junction bases outside the gene matches: 2. The CDR3 protein is CAISEAGGSDTQYF. Here the CDR3 DNA reads TGTGCCATCAGTGAGGCAGGGGGCTCAGATACGCAGTATTTT.

This sequence joins TRBV2 and TRBJ1-5; no definite D call. Trimming cost V 8 bases and J 6 bases, with 14 bases left between them. There are 13 residues in the CDR3. Looked up from germline, CDR1 is SNHLY and CDR2 is FYNNEI. The CDR3 DNA reads TGTGCCAGCGCTAGGGAGGCGGGTCAGCCCCAGCATTTT. Translation gives CASAREAGQPQHF.

CDR3 DNA: TGTGCCAGCAGCTTAGGCGGGAGGGCCTACAATGAGCAGTTCTTC. It specifies CASSLGGRAYNEQFF. The chain is built from TRBV11-1 and TRBJ2-1, with TRBD2 matching over 9 bases. CDR1 and CDR2 from the germline V gene are SGHAT and FQDESV (reference sequence). The trim removed 1 base at V and 2 bases at J, leaving 0 bases unmatched. This CDR3 comprises 15 residues.

The gene calls are TRBV24-1 and TRBJ2-3; 8 nucleotides line up with TRBD2. The CDR3 runs to 15 residues. Germline V lookup: CDR1 KGHDR, CDR2 SFDVKD. J lost 1 base, V lost 9 bases, and 8 bases had no gene match. The CDR3 here is CATAQREWGTDTQYF. The CDR3 DNA reads TGTGCCACCGCCCAGCGGGAGTGGGGCACAGATACGCAGTATTTT.

This clonotype was seen a few times. This rearrangement joins TRBV19 to TRBJ1-5; no clear D gene. Per germline, CDR1 LNHDA and CDR2 SQIVND (reference sequence). Trimming cost V 7 bases and J 0 bases, with 16 bases left between them. The CDR3 extends over 16 amino acids. The CDR3 region has the DNA TGTGCCAGTAACCCCAGGCCAGGAGATAGCAATCAGCCCCAGCATTTT. It codes for CASNPRPGDSNQPQHF. The full variable domain, with the rest looked up from reference TRBV19 and TRBJ1-5, is DGGITQSPKYLFRKEGQNVTLSCEQNLNHDAMYWYRQDPGQGLRLIYYSQIVNDFQKGDIAEGYSVSREKKESFPLTVTSAQKNPTAFYLCASNPRPGDSNQPQHFGDGTRLSIL.

The sample holds a few counts of this clonotype. This sequence joins TRBV15 and TRBJ2-2; the D is unclear. From germline, CDR1 is LNHNV and CDR2 YYDKDF (reference sequence). CDR3 length: 12 amino acids. Trimming left V 0 bases short and J 9 bases short, with 5 bases between. The CDR3 spells CATSRDYRELFF. CDR3 sequence (DNA): TGTGCCACCAGCAGAGATTACCGGGAGCTGTTTTTT.

This chain connects TRBV6-2 or TRBV6-3 to TRBJ2-1; TRBD2 aligns across 7 bases. In germline, CDR1 is MNHEY, CDR2 SVGEGT. This CDR3 is 13 amino acids long. J was trimmed by 12 bases and V by 3 bases; bases with no gene match: 8. The CDR3 sequence: CASSYPREGRQFF. Here the CDR3 DNA reads TGTGCCAGCAGTTATCCCAGGGAGGGGCGGCAGTTCTTC.

V gene TRBV28 combines with J gene TRBJ1-2; D is unclear. The CDR3 runs 13 residues. Germline V CDR1 and CDR2: MDHEN, SYDVKM. Deletions cut 1 base from V and 2 bases from J, with 5 bases between. DNA for the CDR3: TGTGCCAGCAGTTTATACACCAACTATGGCTACACCTTC. Encoded protein: CASSLYTNYGYTF.

V is TRBV7-9 and J is TRBJ2-4; D uncertain. In germline, CDR1 is SEHNR, CDR2 FQNEAQ (reference sequence). The CDR3 has 12 amino acids. Trimming removed 1 base from V and 16 bases from J, with 14 bases in between. CDR3 sequence: CASSLGGTLGYF. CDR3 DNA: TGTGCCAGCAGCTTAGGCGGCACACTCGGTTACTTC.

The chain employs TRBV4-2 and TRBJ2-7; 7 nucleotides line up with TRBD1. The germline V gene has CDR1 LGHNA and CDR2 YNFKEQ. V gave up 2 bases and J gave up 2 bases; unmatched junction bases: 3. The CDR3 sequence is 14 residues long. The CDR3 region is CASSQPGTAYEQYF. In DNA form, the CDR3 reads TGTGCCAGCAGCCAACCGGGGACAGCCTACGAGCAGTACTTC.

The chain joins TRBV20-1 to TRBJ1-6; D ambiguous. This CDR3 spans 13 amino acids. Trimming took 6 bases from V and 10 from J, leaving 16 bases between them. Germline CDR1 and CDR2: DFQATT and SNEGSKA (reference sequence). The DNA for the CDR3 is TGCAGTGCCCCCGGGTCATTAAGCTCACCCCTCCACTTT. Its translation is CSAPGSLSSPLHF.

Only a few counts were recorded for this clonotype. The chain recombines TRBV20-1 with TRBJ2-7; 11 bases are shared with TRBD1. The CDR3 is made up of 16 amino acids. Trimming removed 3 bases from V and 7 bases from J; junction bases left unmatched: 14. Germline V lookup: CDR1 DFQATT, CDR2 SNEGSKA (reference sequence). The CDR3 loop is CSASSLRGTGGFEQYF. CDR3 nucleotide sequence: TGCAGTGCTAGTTCCCTACGCGGGACAGGGGGTTTTGAGCAGTACTTC.

J is TRBJ2-3 and V is TRBV12-3 or TRBV12-4; D remains ambiguous. The CDR3 covers 13 residues. Trimming took 9 bases from V and 0 from J, leaving 10 bases between them. The CDR3 sequence: CASMPGSTDTQYF. CDR3 bases: TGTGCCAGTATGCCCGGGAGCACAGATACGCAGTATTTT.

The chain joins TRBV7-9 to TRBJ1-1, with TRBD1 matching 7 bases. The V and J ends lost 7 bases and 7 bases, in that order; junction bases with no gene match: 6. Germline assignment: CDR1 SEHNR and CDR2 FQNEAQ (reference sequence). The length of the CDR3 is 12 residues. The chain's CDR3 is CASNRQGGEAFF. In nucleotides, the CDR3 is TGTGCCAGCAATCGACAGGGCGGTGAAGCTTTCTTT.

The CDR3 protein is CASRPFEDTQYF. In nucleotides, the CDR3 is TGTGCCAGCAGACCCTTTGAAGATACGCAGTATTTT. The chain joins TRBV28 to TRBJ2-3; D is uncertain. The CDR3 spans 12 residues. The germline V gene has CDR1 MDHEN and CDR2 SYDVKM. V was pared by 6 bases and J by 5 bases, with 9 bases between. The variable domain in full, completed from reference TRBV28 and TRBJ2-3, reads DVKVTQSSRYLVKRTGEKVFLECVQDMDHENMFWYRQDPGLGLRLIYFSYDVKMKEKGDIPEGYSVSREKKERFSLILESASTNQTSMYLCASRPFEDTQYFGPGTRLTVL.

The chain joins TRBV6-1 to TRBJ1-5, with unresolved D. Germline V CDR1 and CDR2: MNHNS, SASEGT. The CDR3 runs to 13 residues. V lost 3 bases to trimming and J lost 3 bases, with 6 bases between them. The CDR3 DNA follows: TGTGCCAGCAGTGAGCAAAACAATCAGCCCCAGCATTTT. This codes for CASSEQNNQPQHF.

The chain recombines TRBV11-3 with TRBJ2-1; TRBD2 matches 8 bases. The CDR3 length is 14 residues. Germline lookup yields CDR1 SGHNT and CDR2 YENEEA. J lost 4 bases, V lost 5 bases, and 4 bases had no gene match. For the CDR3, the DNA is TGTGCCAGCAGCCGGGAGGGCCCGTACAATGAGCAGTTCTTC. It yields the protein CASSREGPYNEQFF. The variable domain in full, with the rest retrieved from reference TRBV11-3 and TRBJ2-1, is EAGVVQSPRYKIIEKKQPVAFWCNPISGHNTLYWYLQNLGQGPELLIRYENEEAVDDSQLPKDRFSAERLKGVDSTLKIQPAELGDSAVYLCASSREGPYNEQFFGPGTRLTVL.

This clonotype was observed once. The chain employs TRBV6-1 and TRBJ2-3; TRBD2 matches at 12 bases. This CDR3 spans 15 amino acids. The germline CDR1 and CDR2 sequences are MNHNS and SASEGT. V lost 7 bases to trimming and J lost 6 bases; unmatched junction nucleotides: 8. The CDR3 sequence is CASTRLAGEGDTQYF. The CDR3 DNA follows: TGTGCCAGCACCAGACTAGCGGGAGAGGGCGATACGCAGTATTTT.

This clonotype has more than one count but fewer than ten. The chain links TRBV7-2 to TRBJ2-7; D uncertain. The CDR3 length is 16 residues. V was pared by 1 base and J by 0 bases, with 13 bases between. Germline V gene sequence: CDR1 SGHTA, CDR2 FQGNSA. CDR3 coding DNA: TGTGCCAGCAGCTTAGGGCGAGACATTCCCTCCTACGAGCAGTACTTC. It translates to CASSLGRDIPSYEQYF.

The V gene is TRBV14, the J gene TRBJ2-5; D gene ambiguous. The germline V gene has CDR1 SGHDN and CDR2 FVKESK. This CDR3 region has 14 residues. V lost 1 base to trimming and J lost 0 bases, with 6 bases between them. The CDR3 here is CASSQATYQETQYF. The CDR3 DNA is TGTGCCAGCAGCCAAGCAACGTACCAAGAGACCCAGTACTTC.